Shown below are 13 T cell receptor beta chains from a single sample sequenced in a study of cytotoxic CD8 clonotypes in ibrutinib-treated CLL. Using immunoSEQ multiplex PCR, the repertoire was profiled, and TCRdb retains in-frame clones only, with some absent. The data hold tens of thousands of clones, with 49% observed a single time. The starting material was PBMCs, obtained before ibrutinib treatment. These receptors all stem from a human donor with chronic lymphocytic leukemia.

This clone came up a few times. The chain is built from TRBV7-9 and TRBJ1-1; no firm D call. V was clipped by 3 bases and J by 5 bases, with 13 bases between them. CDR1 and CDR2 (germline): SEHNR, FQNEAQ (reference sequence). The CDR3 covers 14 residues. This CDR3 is CASSFGSSVTEAFF. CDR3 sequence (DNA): TGTGCCAGCAGCTTCGGCAGCTCGGTGACTGAAGCTTTCTTT. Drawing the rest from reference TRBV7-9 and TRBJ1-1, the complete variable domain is DTGVSQNPRHKITKRGQNVTFRCDPISEHNRLYWYRQTLGQGPEFLTYFQNEAQLEKSRLLSDRFSAERPKGSFSTLEIQRTEQGDSAMYLCASSFGSSVTEAFFGQGTRLTVV.

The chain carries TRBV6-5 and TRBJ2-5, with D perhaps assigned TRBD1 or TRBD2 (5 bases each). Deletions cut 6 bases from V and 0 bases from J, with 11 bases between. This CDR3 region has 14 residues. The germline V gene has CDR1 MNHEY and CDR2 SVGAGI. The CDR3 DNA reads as TGTGCCAGCAGGCAACCGGGACACCAAGAGACCCAGTACTTC. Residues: CASRQPGHQETQYF.

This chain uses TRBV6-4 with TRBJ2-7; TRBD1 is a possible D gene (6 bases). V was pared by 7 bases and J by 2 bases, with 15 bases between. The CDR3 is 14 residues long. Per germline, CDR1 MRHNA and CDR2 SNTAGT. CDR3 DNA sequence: TGTGCCAGCATAGGGTACAGGGTGCCCTACGAGCAGTACTTC. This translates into CASIGYRVPYEQYF.

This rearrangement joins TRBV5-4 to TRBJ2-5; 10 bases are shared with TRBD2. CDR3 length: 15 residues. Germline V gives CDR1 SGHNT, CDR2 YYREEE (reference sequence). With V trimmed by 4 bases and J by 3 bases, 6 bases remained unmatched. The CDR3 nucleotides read TGTGCCAGCAGCCAACTAGCGGGGTTCGAAGAGACCCAGTACTTC. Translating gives CASSQLAGFEETQYF. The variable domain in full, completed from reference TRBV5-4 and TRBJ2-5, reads ETGVTQSPTHLIKTRGQQVTLRCSSQSGHNTVSWYQQALGQGPQFIFQYYREEENGRGNFPPRFSGLQFPNYSSELNVNALELDDSALYLCASSQLAGFEETQYFGPGTRLLVL.

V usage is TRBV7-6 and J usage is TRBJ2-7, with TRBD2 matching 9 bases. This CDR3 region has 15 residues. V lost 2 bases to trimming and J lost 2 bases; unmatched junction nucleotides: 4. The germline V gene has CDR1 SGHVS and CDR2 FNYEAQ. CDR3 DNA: TGTGCCAGCAGCTTAAGCGGGGGGCCGGCCTACGAGCAGTACTTC. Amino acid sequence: CASSLSGGPAYEQYF.

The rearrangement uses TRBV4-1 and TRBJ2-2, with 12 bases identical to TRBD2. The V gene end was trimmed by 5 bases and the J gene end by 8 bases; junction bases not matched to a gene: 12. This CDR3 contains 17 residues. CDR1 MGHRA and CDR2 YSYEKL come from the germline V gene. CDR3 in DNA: TGCGCCAGCAGCGGAACAGGACTAGCGGGGTTGTCAGGGGAGCTGTTTTTT. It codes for CASSGTGLAGLSGELFF.

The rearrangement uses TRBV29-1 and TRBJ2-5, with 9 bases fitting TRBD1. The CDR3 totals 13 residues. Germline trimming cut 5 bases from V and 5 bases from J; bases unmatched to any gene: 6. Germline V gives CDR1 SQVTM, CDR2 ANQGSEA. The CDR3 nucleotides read TGCAGCGTTACAGGGGGCGGAGCGGAGACCCAGTACTTC. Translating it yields CSVTGGGAETQYF. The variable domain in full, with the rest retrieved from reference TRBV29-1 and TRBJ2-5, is SAVISQKPSRDICQRGTSLTIQCQVDSQVTMMFWYRQQPGQSLTLIATANQGSEATYESGFVIDKFPISRPNLTFSTLTVSNMSPEDSSIYLCSVTGGGAETQYFGPGTRLLVL.

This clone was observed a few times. In DNA, the CDR3 is TGTGCCAGCAGTTTATGGAGTGGGGGACTAGGTTACAATGAGCAGTTCTTC. Translated, it gives CASSLWSGGLGYNEQFF. The gene calls are TRBV27 and TRBJ2-1; 8 nucleotides align to TRBD2. The V gene's germline CDR1 is MNHEY and CDR2 SMNVEV (reference sequence). Unmatched junction bases numbered 9, after V lost 1 base and J lost 4 bases. The CDR3 contains 17 residues.

The CDR3 bases are TGTGCCAGCAGCGTTACTAGCGACGCCGGGGAGCTGTTTTTT. Amino acids: CASSVTSDAGELFF. The V and J genes are TRBV11-2 and TRBJ2-2, with 7 bases fitting TRBD2. The CDR3 extends over 14 amino acids. The J segment lost 6 bases and the V segment lost 5 bases, leaving 6 bases of the junction unmatched. CDR1 and CDR2 (germline): SGHAT, FQNNGV.

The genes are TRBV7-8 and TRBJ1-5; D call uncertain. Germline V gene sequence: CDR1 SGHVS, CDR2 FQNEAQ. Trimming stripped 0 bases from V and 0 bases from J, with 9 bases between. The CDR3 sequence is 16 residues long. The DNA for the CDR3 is TGTGCCAGCAGCTTAGCTCTTCCCCATAGCAATCAGCCCCAGCATTTT. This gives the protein CASSLALPHSNQPQHF.

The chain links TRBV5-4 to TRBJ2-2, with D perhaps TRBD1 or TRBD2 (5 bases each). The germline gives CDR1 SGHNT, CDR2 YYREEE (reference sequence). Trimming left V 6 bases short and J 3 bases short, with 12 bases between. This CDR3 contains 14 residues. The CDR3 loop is CASTWDLDTGELFF. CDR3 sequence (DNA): TGTGCCAGCACCTGGGACCTGGACACCGGGGAGCTGTTTTTT.

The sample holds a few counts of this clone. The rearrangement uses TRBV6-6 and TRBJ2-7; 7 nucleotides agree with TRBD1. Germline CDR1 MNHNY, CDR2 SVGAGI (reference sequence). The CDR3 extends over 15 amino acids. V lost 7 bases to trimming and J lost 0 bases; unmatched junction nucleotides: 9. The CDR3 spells CASKVLTGSSYEQYF. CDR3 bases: TGTGCCAGCAAAGTTCTGACAGGGAGCTCCTACGAGCAGTACTTC.

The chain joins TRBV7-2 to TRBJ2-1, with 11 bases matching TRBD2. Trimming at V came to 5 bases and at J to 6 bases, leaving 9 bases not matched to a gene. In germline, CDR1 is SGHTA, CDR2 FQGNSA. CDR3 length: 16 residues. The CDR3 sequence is CASSTSTSGVVNEQFF. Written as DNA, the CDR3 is TGTGCCAGCAGCACCTCGACTAGCGGGGTAGTCAATGAGCAGTTCTTC.